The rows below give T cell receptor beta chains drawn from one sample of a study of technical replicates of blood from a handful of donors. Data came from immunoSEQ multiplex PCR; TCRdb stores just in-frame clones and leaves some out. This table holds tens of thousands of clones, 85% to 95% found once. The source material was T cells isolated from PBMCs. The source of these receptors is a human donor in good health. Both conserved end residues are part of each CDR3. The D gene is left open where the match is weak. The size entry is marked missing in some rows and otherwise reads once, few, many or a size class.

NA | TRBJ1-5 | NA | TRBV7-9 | CASSLARNSPQHF | TGTGCCAGCAGCTTAGCGAGGAACTCGCCCCAGCATTTT
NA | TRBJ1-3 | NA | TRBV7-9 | CASSLTGAGNTIYF | TGTGCCAGCAGCTTGACAGGTGCTGGAAACACCATATATTTT
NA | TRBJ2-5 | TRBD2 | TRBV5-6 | CASSLESSGYSQETQYF | TGTGCCAGCAGCTTGGAGTCTAGCGGCTATTCTCAAGAGACCCAGTACTTC
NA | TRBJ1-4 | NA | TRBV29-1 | CSVEDRGQTQATNEKLFF | TGCAGCGTTGAAGATCGCGGACAAACCCAAGCAACTAATGAAAAACTGTTTTTT
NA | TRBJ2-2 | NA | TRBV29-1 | CSVQGQTGELFF | TGCAGCGTTCAAGGGCAGACCGGGGAGCTGTTTTTT
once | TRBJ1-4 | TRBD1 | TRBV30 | CAWSTGGGLEKLFF | TGTGCCTGGAGCACAGGGGGCGGTCTAGAAAAACTGTTTTTT
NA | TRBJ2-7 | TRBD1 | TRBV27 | CASSVNRGLLGEQYF | TGTGCCAGCAGTGTAAACAGGGGATTGTTGGGGGAGCAGTACTTC
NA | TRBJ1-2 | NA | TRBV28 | CASSLSLTLNYGYTF | TGTGCCAGCAGTTTATCCCTGACACTTAACTATGGCTACACCTTC
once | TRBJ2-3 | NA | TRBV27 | CASRPTGTDTQYF | TGTGCCAGCAGACCTACAGGCACAGATACGCAGTATTTT
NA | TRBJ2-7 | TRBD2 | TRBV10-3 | CAISAFTSGDYEQYF | TGTGCCATCAGTGCATTCACTAGCGGGGACTACGAGCAGTACTTC
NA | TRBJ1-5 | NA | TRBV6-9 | CASSYSLARKNSNQPQHF | TGTGCCAGCAGTTATTCTTTGGCGCGGAAGAATAGCAATCAGCCCCAGCATTTT
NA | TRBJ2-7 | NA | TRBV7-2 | CASSYLGTDYDEQYF | TGTGCCAGCAGCTATCTAGGGACGGACTACGACGAGCAGTACTTC
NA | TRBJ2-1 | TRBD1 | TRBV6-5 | CASSYLAGTGGNEQFF | TGTGCCAGCAGTTACCTAGCCGGGACAGGGGGCAATGAGCAGTTCTTC
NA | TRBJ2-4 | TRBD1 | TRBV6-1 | CASSQGTGTVKNIQYF | TGTGCCAGCAGTCAAGGGACAGGGACGGTCAAAAACATTCAGTACTTC
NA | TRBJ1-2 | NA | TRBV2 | CASSLDSPNYGYTF | TGTGCCAGCAGCTTAGACAGCCCTAACTATGGCTACACCTTC
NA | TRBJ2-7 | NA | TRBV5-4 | CASSLFWEAEQYF | TGTGCCAGCAGCTTGTTCTGGGAGGCCGAGCAGTACTTC
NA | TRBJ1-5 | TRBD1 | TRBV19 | CAGGQGSNQPQHF | TGTGCCGGGGGACAGGGTTCCAATCAGCCCCAGCATTTT
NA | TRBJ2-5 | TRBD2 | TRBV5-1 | CASSLSLAEETQYF | TGCGCCAGCAGCTTGTCGCTAGCGGAAGAGACCCAGTACTTC